The 9 T cell receptor beta chains in this list originate from one sample, sequenced in a study of T cell changes during pregnancy in multiple sclerosis. Assay used: immunoSEQ multiplex PCR; TCRdb lists only in-frame clones, some missing. The sample lists 51,000 or so clones, around 93% occurring once. The specimen comprised peripheral blood, sampled in the second trimester of pregnancy. These receptors came from a female donor with multiple sclerosis, enrolled in a pregnancy study.

The rearrangement uses TRBV5-6 and TRBJ2-7; D gene uncertain. Germline values: CDR1 SGHDT, CDR2 YYEEEE. The V gene lost 2 bases and the J gene lost 2 bases, with 8 bases spanning the gap. The CDR3 is 13 residues long. CDR3 amino acids: CASSFPRAYEQYF. The CDR3, as DNA: TGTGCCAGCAGCTTCCCCCGGGCCTACGAGCAGTACTTC.

The chain uses TRBV19 and TRBJ2-3; 9 nucleotides match TRBD2. The CDR3 has 15 amino acids. The germline V gene has CDR1 LNHDA and CDR2 SQIVND (reference sequence). The trim removed 7 bases at V and 3 bases at J, leaving 8 bases unmatched. This chain's CDR3 is CASNLAGRGTDTQYF. In nucleotides, the CDR3 is TGTGCCAGTAACCTAGCGGGACGTGGGACAGATACGCAGTATTTT.

V and J are TRBV2 and TRBJ2-3; 9 bases fit TRBD2. V gave up 2 bases and J gave up 2 bases; unmatched junction bases: 5. CDR3 length: 16 amino acids. Germline V gene lookup returns CDR1 SNHLY and CDR2 FYNNEI. For the CDR3, the DNA is TGTGCCAGCAGTGAATTAACTAGCGGGCACACAGATACGCAGTATTTT. It encodes CASSELTSGHTDTQYF.

This chain uses TRBV19 with TRBJ2-4; perhaps TRBD1 as D (6 bases). The V gene's germline CDR1 is LNHDA and CDR2 SQIVND (reference sequence). V was shortened by 1 base and J by 2 bases, with 15 bases between the two germline ends. The CDR3 covers 17 residues. CDR3 sequence: CASSIAGHGQTKNIQYF. The CDR3 DNA follows: TGTGCCAGTAGTATAGCGGGTCATGGACAGACCAAAAACATTCAGTACTTC.

The chain uses TRBV5-8 and TRBJ2-3, with D unclear. The germline V and J ends were trimmed by 4 bases and 7 bases, with 13 bases remaining between them. Germline V gene lookup returns CDR1 SGHTS and CDR2 YDEGEE. The CDR3 consists of 13 residues. CDR3 protein: CASSNRLRHTQYF. CDR3 nucleotide sequence: TGTGCCAGCAGCAATAGACTCCGACATACGCAGTATTTT.

V and J are TRBV19 and TRBJ2-6, with 9 positions matching TRBD1. Germline-derived CDR1 and CDR2 are LNHDA and SQIVND (reference sequence). After removal of 4 bases from V and 0 bases from J, the junction contained 4 bases not matched to a gene. There are 17 residues in the CDR3. CDR3 in amino acids: CASSRGTGFSGANVLTF. The DNA for the CDR3 is TGTGCCAGTAGTAGGGGGACAGGGTTCTCTGGGGCCAACGTCCTGACTTTC.

This clone was counted once. V is TRBV2 and J is TRBJ1-2; 7 positions agree with TRBD1. The CDR3 is 12 amino acids. Germline-derived CDR1 and CDR2 are SNHLY and FYNNEI. V was clipped by 6 bases and J by 4 bases; unmatched bases: 2. The CDR3 DNA sequence: TGTGCCAGCAGGGGACAGTCCTATGGCTACACCTTC. This gives the protein CASRGQSYGYTF.

The chain joins TRBV14 to TRBJ2-7, with 9 bases aligning to TRBD1. Looked up from germline, CDR1 is SGHDN and CDR2 is FVKESK. The CDR3 runs 14 residues. Trimming at V came to 4 bases and at J to 6 bases, leaving 7 bases not matched to a gene. CDR3 protein: CASSRRDRALEQYF. The CDR3, as DNA: TGTGCCAGCAGCCGGCGGGACAGGGCCCTCGAGCAGTACTTC.

As DNA, the CDR3 is TGCGCCAGCAGCTTGGGTAGGGGGGAGACCCAGTACTTC. Its protein is CASSLGRGETQYF. The rearrangement links TRBV5-1 to TRBJ2-5; weak D call: TRBD1 (6 bases). V was cut by 0 bases and J by 5 bases, with 8 bases left in between. CDR1 and CDR2 from the germline V gene are SGHRS and YFSETQ. CDR3 length: 13 amino acids.